This is a list of T cell receptor beta chains from one sample in a study of blood T cell repertoires in COVID-19. Libraries were prepared by immunoSEQ multiplex PCR; TCRdb keeps only in-frame clonotypes and omits some of them. The table lists about 190,000 clones, almost 85% of them singletons. The specimen sequenced was peripheral blood. These receptors were collected from a woman in her 70s with active or convalescent COVID-19. Each CDR3 is given with its conserved first and last residue. Fields, in order: CDR3 length, J gene, V gene, D gene, clone size, CDR3 DNA, CDR3 protein. A D gene is named only where the DNA matches it firmly. Clone size is shown for a subset of rows, as once, few, many or a class of expanded clone.

length: 13
J: TRBJ2-1
V: TRBV13
D: .
size: once
DNA: TGTGCCAGCACCCCGGGTCCCCACTATGAGCAGTTCTTC
CDR3: CASTPGPHYEQFF

length: 15
J: TRBJ1-1
V: TRBV6-4
D: TRBD1
size: few
DNA: TGTGCCAGCAGCCCAGGGGGCGGAAGGAACACTGAAGCTTTCTTT
CDR3: CASSPGGGRNTEAFF

length: 12
J: TRBJ2-1
V: TRBV29-1
D: .
size: .
DNA: TGCAGCGTTGAACAGGTGTACAATGAGCAGTTCTTC
CDR3: CSVEQVYNEQFF

length: 14
J: TRBJ1-4
V: TRBV19
D: .
size: .
DNA: TGTGCCACTTCTACAGGGCTAACTAATGAAAAACTGTTTTTT
CDR3: CATSTGLTNEKLFF

length: 16
J: TRBJ1-6
V: TRBV27
D: .
size: few
DNA: TGTGCCAGCAGCAGAAAGGGGGTCCGGGATAATTCACCCCTCCACTTT
CDR3: CASSRKGVRDNSPLHF

length: 16
J: TRBJ2-2
V: TRBV27
D: TRBD1
size: .
DNA: TGTGCCAGCAGTTTTTGGGAACAGGGGGCCACCGGGGAGCTGTTTTTT
CDR3: CASSFWEQGATGELFF

length: 15
J: TRBJ1-5
V: TRBV18
D: TRBD1
size: .
DNA: TGTGCCAGCTCACCAGGACAGGGGGCGGGACAGCCCCAGCATTTT
CDR3: CASSPGQGAGQPQHF

length: 16
J: TRBJ2-2
V: TRBV11-2
D: TRBD2
size: .
DNA: TGTGCCAGCAGCCTCGGACTAGCGAGAGGAGCCGGGGAGCTGTTTTTT
CDR3: CASSLGLARGAGELFF

length: 14
J: TRBJ2-5
V: TRBV28
D: TRBD2
size: .
DNA: TGTGCCAGCAGTTTCGAGGGAGGGAGGAAGACCCAGTACTTC
CDR3: CASSFEGGRKTQYF

length: 14
J: TRBJ2-3
V: TRBV7-3
D: .
size: .
DNA: TGTGCCAGCAGCTTAACGAGGAGCACAGATACGCAGTATTTT
CDR3: CASSLTRSTDTQYF

length: 15
J: TRBJ2-2
V: TRBV6-5
D: TRBD1
size: .
DNA: TGTGCCAGCAGTTCCCCAGGGGGCGCCACCGGGGAGCTGTTTTTT
CDR3: CASSSPGGATGELFF

length: 11
J: TRBJ1-1
V: TRBV6-5
D: .
size: .
DNA: TGTGCCAGCACCCTTACAGGGGAAGCTTTCTTT
CDR3: CASTLTGEAFF

length: 13
J: TRBJ1-2
V: TRBV5-1
D: TRBD1
size: .
DNA: TGCGCCAGCAGCAAGGGGGCTGACTATGGCTACACCTTC
CDR3: CASSKGADYGYTF

length: 17
J: TRBJ2-3
V: TRBV29-1
D: TRBD2
size: .
DNA: TGCAGCGGTGGAGAGACTAGCGGGAGCAGCGGCACAGATACGCAGTATTTT
CDR3: CSGGETSGSSGTDTQYF

length: 13
J: TRBJ1-2
V: TRBV18
D: TRBD1
size: .
DNA: TGTGCCAGCTCACCGCGGCAGGGGGATGGCTACACCTTC
CDR3: CASSPRQGDGYTF

length: 14
J: TRBJ2-7
V: TRBV9
D: TRBD1
size: .
DNA: TGTGCCAGCAGCGTAGGGGACAGGGCCTACGAGCAGTACTTC
CDR3: CASSVGDRAYEQYF

length: 18
J: TRBJ2-5
V: TRBV4-1
D: .
size: .
DNA: TGCGCCAGCAGCCCTCGGATCCGGGTAGCGGTTAGGAGAGAGACCCAGTACTTC
CDR3: CASSPRIRVAVRRETQYF

length: 14
J: TRBJ2-1
V: TRBV30
D: TRBD2
size: .
DNA: TGTGCCTGGAGACTAGCGGGAGCCCTCAATGAGCAGTTCTTC
CDR3: CAWRLAGALNEQFF

length: 16
J: TRBJ2-2
V: TRBV6-5
D: .
size: .
DNA: TGTGCCAGCAGTTCCCTCAGGATAGCGAACACCGGGGAGCTGTTTTTT
CDR3: CASSSLRIANTGELFF

length: 15
J: TRBJ1-5
V: TRBV28
D: .
size: .
DNA: TGTGCCAGCAGATTACAGCGTCTCTACAATCAGCCCCAGCATTTT
CDR3: CASRLQRLYNQPQHF

length: 15
J: TRBJ2-2
V: TRBV6-5
D: TRBD2
size: few
DNA: TGTGCCAGCAGGCCGCCCGGGAGGCTCACCGGGGAGCTGTTTTTT
CDR3: CASRPPGRLTGELFF

length: 15
J: TRBJ2-3
V: TRBV5-5
D: .
size: .
DNA: TGTGCCAGCAGCCCGGAGGGGACGTACACAGATACGCAGTATTTT
CDR3: CASSPEGTYTDTQYF

length: 15
J: TRBJ1-1
V: TRBV27
D: TRBD1
size: few
DNA: TGTGCCAGCAGTCCTGCGGGACAGATGAACACTGAAGCTTTCTTT
CDR3: CASSPAGQMNTEAFF

length: 15
J: TRBJ2-7
V: TRBV28
D: TRBD1
size: .
DNA: TGTGCCAGCAGTTACACGACAGGGAGCTCCTACGAGCAGTACTTC
CDR3: CASSYTTGSSYEQYF

length: 15
J: TRBJ1-2
V: TRBV7-2
D: .
size: .
DNA: TGTGCCAGCAGCCCCGGGACACTCCCGAGCTATGGCTACACCTTC
CDR3: CASSPGTLPSYGYTF

length: 14
J: TRBJ2-7
V: TRBV4-2
D: TRBD2
size: .
DNA: TGTGCCAGCAGCCAGGGCGGACTAGCAGGCGAGCAGTACTTC
CDR3: CASSQGGLAGEQYF

length: 16
J: TRBJ2-3
V: TRBV6-1
D: TRBD1
size: once
DNA: TGTGCCAGCAGTGAAGCGGGGACAGGACTTCGGGATACGCAGTATTTT
CDR3: CASSEAGTGLRDTQYF

length: 14
J: TRBJ2-7
V: TRBV5-5
D: TRBD2
size: .
DNA: TGTGCCAGCAGCTTACTAGCGGGAGATCTCGAGCAGTACTTC
CDR3: CASSLLAGDLEQYF

length: 12
J: TRBJ2-5
V: TRBV30
D: .
size: .
DNA: TGTGCCTGGTCCCAGAGGCAAGAGACCCAGTACTTC
CDR3: CAWSQRQETQYF

length: 14
J: TRBJ2-3
V: TRBV27
D: TRBD2
size: .
DNA: TGTGCCAGCCAGACTAGCGGGCGCACAGATACGCAGTATTTT
CDR3: CASQTSGRTDTQYF

length: 12
J: TRBJ1-2
V: TRBV24-1
D: .
size: .
DNA: TGTGCCACCAGTCCGCCGGCGGGCGGCTACACCTTC
CDR3: CATSPPAGGYTF

length: 14
J: TRBJ1-1
V: TRBV6-5
D: .
size: .
DNA: TGTGCCATCCGACGCAGGGGTAGCGGGGATCAAGCTTTCTTT
CDR3: CAIRRRGSGDQAFF

length: 12
J: TRBJ2-5
V: TRBV3-1/TRBV3-2
D: .
size: .
DNA: TGTGCCAGCAGCCCCTCCCAAGAGACCCAGTACTTC
CDR3: CASSPSQETQYF

length: 15
J: TRBJ2-1
V: TRBV9
D: TRBD2
size: .
DNA: TGTGCCAGCAGCGTAGGCAGCGGGACCTACAATGAGCAGTTCTTC
CDR3: CASSVGSGTYNEQFF

length: 14
J: TRBJ2-7
V: TRBV7-9
D: TRBD2
size: .
DNA: TGTGCCATCGCAGCGGGAGGGGGGGTCTACGAGCAGTACTTC
CDR3: CAIAAGGGVYEQYF

length: 18
J: TRBJ2-7
V: TRBV4-1
D: TRBD2
size: .
DNA: TGCGCCAGCAGCCAAGGGGGGACTAGCGGGAGGAATCGCTACGAGCAGTACTTC
CDR3: CASSQGGTSGRNRYEQYF

length: 15
J: TRBJ2-5
V: TRBV30
D: TRBD1
size: .
DNA: TGTGCCTGGAGTGCAACGAGACAGGGGGGAGAGACCCAGTACTTC
CDR3: CAWSATRQGGETQYF

length: 15
J: TRBJ2-1
V: TRBV7-9
D: TRBD2
size: .
DNA: TGTGCCAGCAGCGGACTAGCGGGAGGGCAGGAAGAGCAGTTCTTC
CDR3: CASSGLAGGQEEQFF

length: 11
J: TRBJ1-5
V: TRBV28
D: .
size: few
DNA: TGTGCCAGCAGTCATAATCAGCCCCAGCATTTT
CDR3: CASSHNQPQHF

length: 14
J: TRBJ1-4
V: TRBV6-5
D: .
size: .
DNA: TGTGCCAGCAGTTACATTGGGGGCGGCGAAAAACTGTTTTTT
CDR3: CASSYIGGGEKLFF

length: 16
J: TRBJ2-7
V: TRBV13
D: TRBD2
size: .
DNA: TGTGCCAGCAGCGCAACTAGCGGGAGGGCCTCATGGGAGCAGTACTTC
CDR3: CASSATSGRASWEQYF

length: 19
J: TRBJ2-1
V: TRBV23-1
D: TRBD2
size: .
DNA: TGCGCCAGCAGCCCGAATGGGGACGGACTAGCGGGAGTAATGAATGAGCAGTTCTTC
CDR3: CASSPNGDGLAGVMNEQFF

length: 14
J: TRBJ1-2
V: TRBV2
D: .
size: .
DNA: TGTGCCAGCAGTCATGGGCGGGGGGCGAATGGCTACACCTTC
CDR3: CASSHGRGANGYTF

length: 15
J: TRBJ1-5
V: TRBV2
D: .
size: .
DNA: TGTGCCAGCCGGCCCCGACAGCTGATCAATCAGCCCCAGCATTTT
CDR3: CASRPRQLINQPQHF